This T cell receptor (beta chain) was recovered during a study of identical twins. The study, taken as a whole, reports: Whereas memory repertoires showed no such difference, abundant cord blood beta clonotypes carried fewer insertions.

As to this clonotype: Its specificity is unknown.

Via MiXCR, TCRdb re-called the 5' RACE reads, giving one row per CDR3 protein. The sample lists roughly 290,000 distinct CDR3 sequences; 6.5% to 9.5% were seen once. Germline lookup yields CDR1 SGHDN and CDR2 FVKESK. The CDR3 totals 12 residues. The ends were cut back, 4 bases at V and 7 bases at J, with 9 bases in the middle. The data also belong to a second study, concerning yellow fever vaccine responses in identical twins.

The chain combines TRBV14 with TRBJ2-3, with a weak D call TRBD1 (5 bases). The TCR originated in a woman aged 18-35 years in good health. Source material: memory (CD45RO+) T cells sorted from blood. The chain's CDR3 is CASSPTVHTQYF. The CDR3 coding sequence is TGTGCCAGCAGCCCGACAGTACATACGCAGTATTTT.